A single sample is the source of the 27 T cell receptor beta chains below, sequenced in a study of cytomegalovirus exposure and HLA in healthy donors. 13 Jbeta primers and 60 Vbeta primers were used for the PCR. Some clones are missing from TCRdb's copy, which holds only in-frame ones; the method was immunoSEQ multiplex PCR. The sample records approximately 160,000 clones, around 80% being singletons. Sequencing input: PBMCs. The receptors shown here come from a woman in her fifties or sixties in good health and CMV-seropositive.

The chain employs TRBV5-4 and TRBJ2-3; TRBD1 matches 7 bases. This CDR3 spans 14 amino acids. Germline V lookup: CDR1 SGHNT, CDR2 YYREEE (reference sequence). The junction had 9 bases not matched to a gene; V was cut back by 9 bases and J by 2 bases. In DNA, the CDR3 is TGTGCCAAACAGACAGGGACCAACACAGATACGCAGTATTTT. Translating it yields CAKQTGTNTDTQYF. The full variable domain, in which reference TRBV5-4 and TRBJ2-3 provide the parts outside the CDR3, is ETGVTQSPTHLIKTRGQQVTLRCSSQSGHNTVSWYQQALGQGPQFIFQYYREEENGRGNFPPRFSGLQFPNYSSELNVNALELDDSALYLCAKQTGTNTDTQYFGPGTRLTVL.

As DNA, the CDR3 is TGTGCCAGCAGCTTCCAGGGCAGGGGAAATTGGGGCACTGAAGCTTTCTTT. Residues: CASSFQGRGNWGTEAFF. The rearrangement uses TRBV5-6 and TRBJ1-1; D is perhaps TRBD1 (6 bases). CDR1 and CDR2 (germline): SGHDT, YYEEEE. The CDR3 is made up of 17 amino acids. Trimming took 2 bases from V and 4 from J, leaving 21 bases between them.

This chain uses TRBV27 with TRBJ1-5; a possible D gene is TRBD1 (6 bases). In germline, CDR1 is MNHEY, CDR2 SMNVEV (reference sequence). The CDR3 has 14 residues. Between the trimmed V and J ends, which lost 4 bases and 4 bases, there was a span of 11 bases. The CDR3 sequence: CASSSQGWNQPQHF. DNA of the CDR3: TGTGCCAGCAGTTCTCAGGGGTGGAATCAGCCCCAGCATTTT.

Comment on this clone: One junction end does not reproduce the germline sequence, and a read error may be involved. The rearrangement joins TRBV6-1 to TRBJ1-2, with D possibly TRBD1 on 6 matching bases. The germline gives CDR1 MNHNS, CDR2 SASEGT. The CDR3 length is 13 residues. The CDR3 protein is CASSLTGNYGYAF. CDR3 in DNA: TGTGCCAGCAGCTTAACAGGGAACTATGGCTACGCCTTC.

This clone has just a few counts. The chain has TRBV6-5 and TRBJ1-1, with TRBD1 as a possible D gene (5 bases). CDR3 length: 14 amino acids. Trimming removed 2 bases at V and 11 bases at J, with 18 bases between. CDR1 and CDR2 from the germline V gene are MNHEY and SVGAGI. In DNA, the CDR3 is TGTGCCAGCAGTTACAAGAAGGGGCTGGGAACGGCTTTCTTT. Its protein is CASSYKKGLGTAFF.

The chain has TRBV4-1 and TRBJ1-2; D call uncertain. This CDR3 is built from 11 residues. V gave up 6 bases and J gave up 5 bases, with 7 bases separating them. Germline V gene sequence: CDR1 MGHRA, CDR2 YSYEKL. The CDR3 DNA reads as TGCGCCAGCAGGGGCGGGTATGGCTACACCTTC. Translating it yields CASRGGYGYTF.

This clone was counted between two and nine times. The rearrangement links TRBV19 to TRBJ2-3, with D uncertain. This CDR3 contains 14 residues. V was shortened by 3 bases and J by 0 bases, with 7 bases between the two germline ends. Germline V gene sequence: CDR1 LNHDA, CDR2 SQIVND (reference sequence). The CDR3, as DNA: TGTGCCAGTAGTATTCGGTATAGCACAGATACGCAGTATTTT. Translated, it gives CASSIRYSTDTQYF.

V and J are TRBV4-1 and TRBJ1-1, with D perhaps matching TRBD1 (5 bases). The CDR3 contains 14 residues. V was clipped by 0 bases and J by 5 bases, with 10 bases between them. Germline V gene data show CDR1 as MGHRA and CDR2 as YSYEKL. CDR3 nucleotides: TGCGCCAGCAGCCAAGAGGTAAGGGGAACTGAAGCTTTCTTT. Translated: CASSQEVRGTEAFF.

This rearrangement joins TRBV9 to TRBJ2-5; 8 nucleotides line up with TRBD1. CDR3 size: 14 residues. Germline trimming cut 4 bases from V and 4 bases from J; bases unmatched to any gene: 6. CDR1 is SGDLS and CDR2 is YYNGEE in the germline V gene. The CDR3: CASSNGQGIETQYF. The CDR3 DNA reads TGTGCCAGCAGCAACGGACAGGGTATAGAGACCCAGTACTTC. Based on the CDR3 plus reference TRBV9 and TRBJ2-5, the full variable domain is DSGVTQTPKHLITATGQRVTLRCSPRSGDLSVYWYQQSLDQGLQFLIQYYNGEERAKGNILERFSAQQFPDLHSELNLSSLELGDSALYFCASSNGQGIETQYFGPGTRLLVL.

The J gene is TRBJ2-4, the V gene TRBV27, with TRBD1 matching over 8 bases. Germline-derived CDR1 and CDR2 are MNHEY and SMNVEV (reference sequence). V lost 4 bases and J lost 4; bases outside the gene matches: 12. The CDR3 is 17 amino acids. CDR3 loop: CASSSTSGTGVKNIQYF. In DNA form, the CDR3 reads TGTGCCAGCAGTTCAACCTCAGGGACAGGCGTTAAAAACATTCAGTACTTC.

The V and J genes are TRBV29-1 and TRBJ2-7; the D gene is possibly TRBD2 (6 bases). The CDR3 has 14 amino acids. Germline CDR1 and CDR2: SQVTM and ANQGSEA. Trimming removed 5 bases from V and 1 base from J, with 15 bases in between. This chain's CDR3 is CSVRGGTSSYEQYF. The CDR3 DNA reads TGCAGCGTTCGGGGAGGAACCTCTTCCTACGAGCAGTACTTC.

The genes are TRBV7-2 and TRBJ2-1, with 9 bases that match TRBD2. The CDR3 totals 18 residues. Germline V gene lookup returns CDR1 SGHTA and CDR2 FQGNSA. J gave up 5 bases and V 1 base, and 12 bases lay outside the gene matches. CDR3 sequence reads: CASSLDMSASGKNNEQFF. The CDR3 bases are TGTGCCAGCAGCTTAGATATGTCGGCTAGCGGGAAGAACAATGAGCAGTTCTTC. Filled out from reference TRBV7-2 and TRBJ2-1, the complete variable domain reads GAGVSQSPSNKVTEKGKDVELRCDPISGHTALYWYRQSLGQGLEFLIYFQGNSAPDKSGLPSDRFSAERTGGSVSTLTIQRTQQEDSAVYLCASSLDMSASGKNNEQFFGPGTRLTVL.

The chain employs TRBV5-4 and TRBJ2-7; 11 nucleotides align to TRBD1. This CDR3 spans 14 amino acids. With 0 bases clipped from V and 6 bases from J, the junction kept 2 bases outside the gene matches. The germline V gene encodes CDR1 SGHNT and CDR2 YYREEE (reference sequence). Here the CDR3 DNA reads TGTGCCAGCAGCTTGGGGGACAGGGGGTTCGAGCAGTACTTC. As protein: CASSLGDRGFEQYF.

The rearrangement links TRBV7-2 to TRBJ2-3, with TRBD2 matching 12 bases. The ends lost 5 bases at V and 2 bases at J; junction bases unmatched: 5. The CDR3 is 16 residues long. Germline loops: CDR1 SGHTA, CDR2 FQGNSA. The CDR3 sequence: CASSPGLAGPTDTQYF. The CDR3 coding sequence is TGTGCCAGCAGCCCCGGACTAGCGGGACCCACAGATACGCAGTATTTT.

The gene calls are TRBV9 and TRBJ2-3, with D tentatively TRBD1 (6 bases). V lost 2 bases and J 4 bases, leaving 11 bases between the germline ends. The CDR3 covers 14 residues. Germline CDR1 is SGDLS and CDR2 is YYNGEE. CDR3: CASSVTGRPDTQYF. CDR3 bases: TGTGCCAGCAGCGTCACAGGGCGCCCAGATACGCAGTATTTT.

The gene calls are TRBV10-3 and TRBJ1-6; perhaps TRBD1 as D (6 bases). Trimming stripped 3 bases from V and 10 bases from J, with 13 bases between. The CDR3 spans 14 residues. Germline assignment: CDR1 ENHRY and CDR2 SYGVKD. Here the CDR3 reads CAISDGQWVSPLHF. The CDR3, as DNA: TGTGCCATCAGTGATGGACAGTGGGTCTCACCCCTCCACTTT.

This clone occurred a few times. CDR3 in amino acids: CASSIGTSATYEQYF. The CDR3 bases are TGTGCCAGTAGTATCGGGACTAGCGCTACCTACGAGCAGTACTTC. V usage is TRBV19 and J usage is TRBJ2-7; 10 nucleotides match TRBD2. CDR3 length equals 15 residues. CDR1 LNHDA and CDR2 SQIVND come from the germline V gene (reference sequence). The V gene end was trimmed by 3 bases and the J gene end by 2 bases; junction bases not matched to a gene: 4.

V usage is TRBV5-4 and J usage is TRBJ2-7; a possible D gene is TRBD1 (5 bases). With 0 bases removed from V and 4 bases from J, the gap between germline ends came to 14 bases. CDR1 and CDR2 (germline): SGHNT, YYREEE (reference sequence). The CDR3 has 15 residues. CDR3 protein: CASSLEAGYAYEQYF. In nucleotides, the CDR3 is TGTGCCAGCAGCTTGGAGGCAGGGTACGCGTACGAGCAGTACTTC. The variable domain in full, with the rest retrieved from reference TRBV5-4 and TRBJ2-7, is ETGVTQSPTHLIKTRGQQVTLRCSSQSGHNTVSWYQQALGQGPQFIFQYYREEENGRGNFPPRFSGLQFPNYSSELNVNALELDDSALYLCASSLEAGYAYEQYFGPGTRLTVT.

The chain combines TRBV7-6 with TRBJ2-5; TRBD1 agrees at 7 bases. V was clipped by 5 bases and J by 11 bases; unmatched bases: 17. Germline lookup yields CDR1 SGHVS and CDR2 FNYEAQ. CDR3 length: 15 residues. The CDR3 spells CASSPAIDQGVNQYF. The DNA of the CDR3 is TGTGCCAGCAGCCCAGCGATTGACCAGGGGGTCAATCAGTACTTC. The complete variable domain, with remaining parts taken from reference TRBV7-6 and TRBJ2-5, reads GAGVSQSPRYKVTKRGQDVALRCDPISGHVSLYWYRQALGQGPEFLTYFNYEAQQDKSGLPNDRFSAERPEGSISTLTIQRTEQRDSAMYRCASSPAIDQGVNQYFGPGTRLLVL.

This sequence joins TRBV5-8 and TRBJ2-5; D is unresolved. This CDR3 contains 15 residues. The germline V gene encodes CDR1 SGHTS and CDR2 YDEGEE. Between the trimmed V and J ends, which lost 0 bases and 1 base, there was a span of 10 bases. The CDR3 sequence: CASSLESGTQETQYF. The CDR3 DNA reads as TGTGCCAGCAGCTTGGAGTCGGGTACCCAAGAGACCCAGTACTTC.

V gene TRBV2 combines with J gene TRBJ2-5; weak D call: TRBD2 (6 bases). CDR1 SNHLY and CDR2 FYNNEI come from the germline V gene. Trimming cost V 5 bases and J 4 bases, with 17 bases left between them. CDR3 length equals 15 residues. This CDR3 reads CASSPWGDRRETQYF. The CDR3 DNA is TGTGCCAGCAGTCCGTGGGGGGATAGACGAGAGACCCAGTACTTC.

The V gene is TRBV5-1, the J gene TRBJ2-1, with 8 bases matching TRBD1. The CDR3 runs 15 residues. Losses at the gene ends were 4 bases for V and 7 bases for J; bases not matched to a gene: 10. CDR1 SGHRS and CDR2 YFSETQ come from the germline V gene. The CDR3 region is CASSLAPGQENEQFF. The CDR3 bases are TGCGCCAGCAGCCTCGCTCCGGGACAGGAAAATGAGCAGTTCTTC.

The chain is built from TRBV11-2 and TRBJ1-2, with D perhaps TRBD1 (6 bases). CDR3 length: 13 residues. Trimming pared 4 bases from V and 8 bases from J, leaving 14 bases between. CDR1 and CDR2 from the germline V gene are SGHAT and FQNNGV. CDR3: CASSSQQGIGYTF. CDR3 DNA: TGTGCCAGCAGCTCGCAACAGGGAATCGGCTACACCTTC.

This clone was observed a few times. The J gene is TRBJ1-1, the V gene TRBV7-9; D is possibly TRBD1 (5 bases). This CDR3 comprises 16 residues. V was trimmed by 1 base and J by 3 bases, leaving 15 bases between them. Germline CDR1 is SEHNR and CDR2 is FQNEAQ (reference sequence). The CDR3 bases are TGTGCCAGCAGCTTAGGAGGAGCCGGGGGTGACACTGAAGCTTTCTTT. This sequence encodes CASSLGGAGGDTEAFF.

This clone has a single count. The rearrangement joins TRBV5-4 to TRBJ1-1, with 9 bases matching TRBD1. Germline V gives CDR1 SGHNT, CDR2 YYREEE (reference sequence). Unmatched junction bases numbered 4, after V lost 2 bases and J lost 5 bases. This CDR3 has 14 residues. CDR3 coding DNA: TGTGCCAGCAGCTTTCGACAGGGGGTGACTGAAGCTTTCTTT. It is translated as CASSFRQGVTEAFF.

The chain employs TRBV5-1 and TRBJ2-5; the match to TRBD2 covers 8 bases. Germline CDR1 is SGHRS and CDR2 is YFSETQ. The V and J ends lost 3 bases and 2 bases, in that order; junction bases with no gene match: 12. This CDR3 is 17 amino acids long. In DNA, the CDR3 is TGCGCCAGCAGCTGGGGCGGCTGGGCGGGGGGTCAAGAGACCCAGTACTTC. The encoded protein is CASSWGGWAGGQETQYF.

The J gene is TRBJ1-3, the V gene TRBV5-4; D is possibly TRBD1 (6 bases). V lost 4 bases to trimming and J lost 0 bases, with 14 bases between them. The CDR3 contains 16 residues. Looked up from germline, CDR1 is SGHNT and CDR2 is YYREEE (reference sequence). CDR3 residues: CASSGEPGDSGNTIYF. DNA for the CDR3: TGTGCCAGCAGCGGAGAACCAGGGGACTCTGGAAACACCATATATTTT. The full variable domain, with the rest looked up from reference TRBV5-4 and TRBJ1-3, is ETGVTQSPTHLIKTRGQQVTLRCSSQSGHNTVSWYQQALGQGPQFIFQYYREEENGRGNFPPRFSGLQFPNYSSELNVNALELDDSALYLCASSGEPGDSGNTIYFGEGSWLTVV.